This TCR beta chain was retrieved from a study of blood T cell repertoires in COVID-19. Per the original methods: Researchers report that nucleated cell counts were estimated from reference gene primer amplification. Sequencing was performed with immunoSEQ multiplex PCR; in TCRdb, only in-frame clones are kept and a portion is missing. V and J calls plus clone size are reproduced from that table; the DNA served to infer D and trimming. The data hold 180,000 or so clones, with roughly 86% observed a single time. Germline trimming cut 2 bases from V and 3 bases from J; bases unmatched to any gene: 9. Germline V lookup: CDR1 MNHEY, CDR2 SMNVEV (reference sequence). The CDR3 length is 18 residues.

This receptor was obtained from a man aged 65 to 79 with acute or convalescent COVID-19. The V gene is TRBV27, the J gene TRBJ2-1; TRBD2 agrees at 11 bases. The sequencing sample was made of peripheral blood. CDR3: CASSLRVVGLADYNEQFF. The DNA of the CDR3 is TGTGCCAGCAGTTTACGAGTTGTGGGACTAGCGGACTACAATGAGCAGTTCTTC.